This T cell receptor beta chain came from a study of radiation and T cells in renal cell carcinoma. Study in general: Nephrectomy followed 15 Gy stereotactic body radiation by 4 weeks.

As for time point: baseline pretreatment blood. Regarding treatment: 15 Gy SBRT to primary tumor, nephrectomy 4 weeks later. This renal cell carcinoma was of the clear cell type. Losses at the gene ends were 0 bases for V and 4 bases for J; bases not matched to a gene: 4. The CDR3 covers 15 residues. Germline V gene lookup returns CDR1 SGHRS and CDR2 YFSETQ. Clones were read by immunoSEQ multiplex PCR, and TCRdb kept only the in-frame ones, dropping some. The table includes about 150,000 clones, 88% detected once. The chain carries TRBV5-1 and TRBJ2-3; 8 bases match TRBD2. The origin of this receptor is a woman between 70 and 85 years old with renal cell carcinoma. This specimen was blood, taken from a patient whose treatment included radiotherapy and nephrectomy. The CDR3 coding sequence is TGCGCCAGCAGCTTGGTAGCGGGGTTCTCAGATACGCAGTATTTT. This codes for CASSLVAGFSDTQYF.